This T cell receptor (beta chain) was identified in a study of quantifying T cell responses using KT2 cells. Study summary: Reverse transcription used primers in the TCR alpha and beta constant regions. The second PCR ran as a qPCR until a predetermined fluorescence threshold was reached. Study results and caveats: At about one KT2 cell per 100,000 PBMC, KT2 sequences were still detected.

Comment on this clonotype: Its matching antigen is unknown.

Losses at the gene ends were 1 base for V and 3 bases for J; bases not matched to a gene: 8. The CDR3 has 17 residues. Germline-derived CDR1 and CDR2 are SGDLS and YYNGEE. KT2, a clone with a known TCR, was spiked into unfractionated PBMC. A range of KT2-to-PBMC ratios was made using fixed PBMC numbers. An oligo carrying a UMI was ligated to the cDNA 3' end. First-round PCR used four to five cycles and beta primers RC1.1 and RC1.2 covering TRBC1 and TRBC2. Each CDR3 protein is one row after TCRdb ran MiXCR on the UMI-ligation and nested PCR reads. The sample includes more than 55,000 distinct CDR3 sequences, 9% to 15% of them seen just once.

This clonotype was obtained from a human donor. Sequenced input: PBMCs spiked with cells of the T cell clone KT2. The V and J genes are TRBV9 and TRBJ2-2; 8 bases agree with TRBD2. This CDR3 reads CASSVTSGGYDTGELFF. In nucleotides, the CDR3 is TGTGCCAGCAGCGTAACCAGCGGGGGCTATGACACCGGGGAGCTGTTTTTT.